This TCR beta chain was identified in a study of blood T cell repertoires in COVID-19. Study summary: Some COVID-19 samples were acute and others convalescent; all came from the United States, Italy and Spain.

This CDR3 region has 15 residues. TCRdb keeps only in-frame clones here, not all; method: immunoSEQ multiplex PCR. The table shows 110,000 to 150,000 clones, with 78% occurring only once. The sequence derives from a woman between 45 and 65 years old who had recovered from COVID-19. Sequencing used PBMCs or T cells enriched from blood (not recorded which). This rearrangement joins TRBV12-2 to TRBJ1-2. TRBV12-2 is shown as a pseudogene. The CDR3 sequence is CASRLVSGDGAGYTF. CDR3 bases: TGTGCAAGTCGCTTAGTGAGCGGGGATGGGGCAGGCTACACCTTC.